What follows are 21 T cell receptor beta chains derived from one specimen sequenced in a study of T cells after yellow fever vaccination. TCRdb used MiXCR to reprocess the 5' RACE reads, holding one entry per CDR3 protein. The sample shows about 370,000 distinct CDR3 sequences, roughly 10% of them seen only once. Sequenced material: PBMCs, taken on the day of the first yellow fever vaccination. The source is a man aged 18 to 35 who received the YFV17D yellow fever vaccine.

The chain recombines TRBV7-2 with TRBJ2-2; TRBD1 might be the D (6 bases). CDR1 is SGHTA, CDR2 FQGNSA, per germline. Trimming removed 3 bases from V and 4 bases from J, with 9 bases in between. The CDR3 covers 14 residues. The CDR3 nucleotides read TGTGCCAGCAGCTTCTGGGGGCCCACCGGGGAGCTGTTTTTT. This gives the protein CASSFWGPTGELFF.

In its sample, this clonotype was seen a few times. The chain has TRBV6-5 and TRBJ1-2; TRBD1 agrees at 7 bases. The junction had 7 bases not matched to a gene; V was cut back by 4 bases and J by 5 bases. Germline V lookup: CDR1 MNHEY, CDR2 SVGAGI. This CDR3 spans 14 amino acids. DNA of the CDR3: TGTGCCAGCAGTTCCCCCGACAGGGATTATGGCTACACCTTC. Translation: CASSSPDRDYGYTF.

This clonotype has only a few counts. The rearrangement uses TRBV7-2 and TRBJ2-7; the D call may be TRBD1 or TRBD2 (5 bases each). The CDR3 covers 14 residues. Germline CDR1 SGHTA, CDR2 FQGNSA. Trimming removed 5 bases at V and 2 bases at J, with 13 bases between. The CDR3 nucleotides are TGTGCCAGCAGCCTCCGGGACGCCGCCTACGAGCAGTACTTC. It encodes CASSLRDAAYEQYF.

Worth noting for this clonotype: One junction end disagrees with the germline gene, perhaps due to a read error. The rearrangement joins TRBV12-3 or TRBV12-4 to TRBJ1-2; unclear D gene. The CDR3 is 11 residues long. The CDR3 loop is CASSLDYSYTF. The CDR3 DNA sequence: TGTGCCAGCAGTTTGGACTATAGCTACACCTTC.

Only a few counts were recorded for this clonotype. The rearrangement uses TRBV5-1 and TRBJ2-1, with 8 bases fitting TRBD2. The V and J ends lost 0 bases and 4 bases, in that order; junction bases with no gene match: 3. CDR1 is SGHRS, CDR2 YFSETQ, per germline. The CDR3 has 15 residues. The CDR3 DNA follows: TGCGCCAGCAGCTTGGTGTCTAGCGGGTACAATGAGCAGTTCTTC. The encoded protein is CASSLVSSGYNEQFF.

The CDR3 bases are TGTGCCAGCAAGGCAGGGGTGGCAGGCACTGAAGCTTTCTTT. Encoded protein: CASKAGVAGTEAFF. The gene calls are TRBV9 and TRBJ1-1; D possibly corresponds to TRBD1 (6 bases). The germline CDR1 and CDR2 sequences are SGDLS and YYNGEE. V was shortened by 6 bases and J by 4 bases, with 16 bases between the two germline ends. The CDR3 contains 14 residues.

This chain uses TRBV7-2 with TRBJ2-3, with D possibly TRBD2 on 5 matching bases. CDR3 length: 13 residues. Trimming stripped 8 bases from V and 1 base from J, with 10 bases between. From germline, CDR1 is SGHTA and CDR2 FQGNSA. The chain's CDR3 is CASAKRGTDTQYF. For the CDR3, the DNA is TGTGCCAGCGCCAAGAGGGGCACAGATACGCAGTATTTT. Combining the CDR3 with reference TRBV7-2 and TRBJ2-3 gives the whole variable domain GAGVSQSPSNKVTEKGKDVELRCDPISGHTALYWYRQSLGQGLEFLIYFQGNSAPDKSGLPSDRFSAERTGGSVSTLTIQRTQQEDSAVYLCASAKRGTDTQYFGPGTRLTVL.

This clonotype showed up many times. V is TRBV5-1 and J is TRBJ2-2; D gene ambiguous. Germline CDR1 reads SGHRS; CDR2 reads YFSETQ. The CDR3 covers 14 residues. Trimming cost V 0 bases and J 1 base, with 4 bases left between them. The CDR3 loop reads CASSLDRNTGELFF. CDR3 bases: TGCGCCAGCAGCTTGGACAGGAACACCGGGGAGCTGTTTTTT.

This sequence joins TRBV6-2 or TRBV6-3 and TRBJ2-7; no reliable D call. Deletions cut 2 bases from V and 1 base from J, with 9 bases between. The CDR3 spans 14 residues. Germline CDR1 reads MNHEY; CDR2 reads SVGEGT. CDR3 nucleotides: TGTGCCAGCAGTTACCGGGCGAAATCCTACGAGCAGTACGTC. It yields the protein CASSYRAKSYEQYV.

This clonotype is a singleton in its sample. V is TRBV5-6 and J is TRBJ1-1; 8 bases fit TRBD1. Germline-derived CDR1 and CDR2 are SGHDT and YYEEEE. Trimming took 4 bases from V and 5 from J; bases not matched to a gene: 10. This CDR3 has 15 amino acids. The CDR3 is CASSTRTGRSTEAFF. The CDR3 DNA sequence: TGTGCCAGCAGCACCCGGACAGGGAGGTCTACTGAAGCTTTCTTT.

The CDR3 here is CASSPLQGYTEAFF. The CDR3 nucleotides are TGTGCCAGCAGCCCGTTACAGGGATACACTGAAGCTTTCTTT. The J gene is TRBJ1-1, the V gene TRBV4-2; a possible D gene is TRBD1 (6 bases). The CDR3 extends over 14 amino acids. Looked up from germline, CDR1 is LGHNA and CDR2 is YNFKEQ. V was cut by 4 bases and J by 3 bases, with 12 bases left in between.

This clonotype was observed a handful of times. The DNA for the CDR3 is TGTGCCAGCGGAGTGCTTTATGGCTACACCTTC. Its protein product is CASGVLYGYTF. The chain carries TRBV6-5 and TRBJ1-2; D gene unclear. The CDR3 is 11 residues long. Trimming shortened V by 8 bases and J by 5 bases, and 9 bases separated the two germline ends. Germline assignment: CDR1 MNHEY and CDR2 SVGAGI.

The rearrangement joins TRBV5-1 to TRBJ2-2, with TRBD2 identical over 8 bases. With V trimmed by 2 bases and J by 4 bases, 4 bases remained unmatched. CDR1 and CDR2 (germline): SGHRS, YFSETQ. The CDR3 has 15 residues. This chain's CDR3 is CASSFAGTSTGELFF. In nucleotides, the CDR3 is TGCGCCAGCAGCTTCGCCGGGACTAGCACCGGGGAGCTGTTTTTT.

This clonotype came up many times. The chain recombines TRBV7-9 with TRBJ2-2, with 7 bases that match TRBD1. Per the germline V gene, CDR1 is SEHNR and CDR2 is FQNEAQ (reference sequence). This CDR3 is built from 14 residues. The ends lost 3 bases at V and 6 bases at J; junction bases unmatched: 4. CDR3 protein: CASSFIQGAGELFF. The CDR3 bases are TGTGCCAGCAGCTTTATCCAGGGGGCCGGGGAGCTGTTTTTT.

The rearrangement joins TRBV5-1 to TRBJ1-5; D is ambiguous. Trimming left V 0 bases short and J 9 bases short, with 13 bases between. Germline CDR1 SGHRS, CDR2 YFSETQ. The length of the CDR3 is 14 residues. CDR3 sequence: CASSLDIRSGPQHF. The CDR3 nucleotides are TGCGCCAGCAGCTTGGATATCAGATCAGGGCCCCAGCATTTT. The whole variable domain, filled in from reference TRBV5-1 and TRBJ1-5, reads KAGVTQTPRYLIKTRGQQVTLSCSPISGHRSVSWYQQTPGQGLQFLFEYFSETQRNKGNFPGRFSGRQFSNSRSEMNVSTLELGDSALYLCASSLDIRSGPQHFGDGTRLSIL.

This clonotype showed up just a few times. This chain links TRBV5-8 with TRBJ2-1; 8 bases agree with TRBD1. CDR3 size: 16 residues. Germline CDR1 reads SGHTS; CDR2 reads YDEGEE. J was trimmed by 7 bases and V by 1 base; bases with no gene match: 10. Here the CDR3 reads CASSLLGWGQENEQFF. The CDR3 nucleotides read TGTGCCAGCAGCTTGTTAGGTTGGGGACAGGAAAATGAGCAGTTCTTC.

The chain combines TRBV3-1 with TRBJ1-6; TRBD1 aligns across 7 bases. Germline CDR1 reads LGHDT; CDR2 reads YNNKEL (reference sequence). The CDR3 has 12 residues. V lost 10 bases and J lost 9; bases outside the gene matches: 6. In DNA, the CDR3 is TGTGCCATATCGACAGGGCGTTCACCCCTCCACTTT. Its translation: CAISTGRSPLHF.

The chain combines TRBV20-1 with TRBJ1-1; D not certain. CDR1 and CDR2 from the germline V gene are DFQATT and SNEGSKA (reference sequence). This CDR3 has 13 residues. The germline V and J ends were trimmed by 0 bases and 1 base, with 6 bases remaining between them. The CDR3 sequence: CSARDTTNTEAFF. The DNA for the CDR3 is TGCAGTGCTAGAGATACGACGAACACTGAAGCTTTCTTT.

This clonotype was seen ten or more times. The chain employs TRBV5-1 and TRBJ1-5; D not resolved. Germline V gene lookup returns CDR1 SGHRS and CDR2 YFSETQ. V lost 1 base and J 1 base, leaving 6 bases between the germline ends. CDR3 length: 14 residues. In DNA form, the CDR3 reads TGCGCCAGCAGCTTGTTTGGGAGCAATCAGCCCCAGCATTTT. The encoded protein is CASSLFGSNQPQHF.

This clonotype has more than one count but fewer than ten. The gene calls are TRBV5-1 and TRBJ2-1; weak D call: TRBD1 (6 bases). V was trimmed by 3 bases and J by 3 bases, leaving 16 bases between them. The CDR3 totals 16 residues. The germline V gene encodes CDR1 SGHRS and CDR2 YFSETQ. The CDR3: CASSSLTGFLYNEQFF. The CDR3 nucleotides read TGCGCCAGCAGCTCGCTTACAGGGTTCCTCTACAATGAGCAGTTCTTC. Looking up the rest from reference TRBV5-1 and TRBJ2-1 gives the full variable domain: KAGVTQTPRYLIKTRGQQVTLSCSPISGHRSVSWYQQTPGQGLQFLFEYFSETQRNKGNFPGRFSGRQFSNSRSEMNVSTLELGDSALYLCASSSLTGFLYNEQFFGPGTRLTVL.

The sample holds many counts of this clonotype. V gene TRBV24-1 combines with J gene TRBJ1-1; 10 nucleotides align to TRBD1. Trimming cost V 4 bases and J 4 bases; bases outside gene matches: 5. The CDR3 spans 15 residues. Germline V lookup: CDR1 KGHDR, CDR2 SFDVKD. The CDR3 protein is CATSDSRTGGTEAFF. CDR3 sequence (DNA): TGTGCCACCAGTGACTCCCGGACAGGGGGCACTGAAGCTTTCTTT.